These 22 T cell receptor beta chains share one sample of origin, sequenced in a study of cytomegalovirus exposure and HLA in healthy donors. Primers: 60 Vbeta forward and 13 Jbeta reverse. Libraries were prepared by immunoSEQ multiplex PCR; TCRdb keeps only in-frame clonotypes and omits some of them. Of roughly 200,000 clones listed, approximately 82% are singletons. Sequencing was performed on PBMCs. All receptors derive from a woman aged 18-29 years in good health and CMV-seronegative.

The CDR3 loop reads CASSPRQAGLGINEQFF. Written as DNA, the CDR3 is TGTGCCAGCAGCCCTAGACAGGCGGGCCTTGGTATCAATGAGCAGTTCTTC. The V and J genes are TRBV28 and TRBJ2-1; D might be TRBD1 (6 bases). Trimming removed 6 bases from V and 6 bases from J, with 24 bases in between. The CDR3 loop spans 17 amino acids. The germline gives CDR1 MDHEN, CDR2 SYDVKM.

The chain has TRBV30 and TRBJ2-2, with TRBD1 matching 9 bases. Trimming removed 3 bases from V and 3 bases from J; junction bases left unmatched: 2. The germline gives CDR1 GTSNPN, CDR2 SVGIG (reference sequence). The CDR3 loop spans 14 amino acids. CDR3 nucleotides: TGTGCCTGGAGGGGACAGGGATACACCGGGGAGCTGTTTTTT. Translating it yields CAWRGQGYTGELFF.

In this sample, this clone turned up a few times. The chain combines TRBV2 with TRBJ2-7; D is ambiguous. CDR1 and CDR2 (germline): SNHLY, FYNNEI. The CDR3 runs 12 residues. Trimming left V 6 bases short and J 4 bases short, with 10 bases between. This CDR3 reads CASSADFYEQYV. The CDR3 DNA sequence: TGTGCCAGCAGCGCAGACTTTTACGAGCAGTACGTC.

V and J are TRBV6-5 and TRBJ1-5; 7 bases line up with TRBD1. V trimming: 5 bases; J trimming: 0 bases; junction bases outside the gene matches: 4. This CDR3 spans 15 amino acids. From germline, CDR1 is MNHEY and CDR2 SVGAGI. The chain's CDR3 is CASSAGTVSNQPQHF. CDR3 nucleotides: TGTGCCAGCAGTGCCGGGACAGTTAGCAATCAGCCCCAGCATTTT.

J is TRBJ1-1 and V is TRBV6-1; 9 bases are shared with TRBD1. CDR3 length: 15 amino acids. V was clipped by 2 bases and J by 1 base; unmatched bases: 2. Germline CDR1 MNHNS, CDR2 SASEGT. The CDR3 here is CASSEPGQGNTEAFF. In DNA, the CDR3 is TGTGCCAGCAGTGAACCGGGACAGGGGAACACTGAAGCTTTCTTT.

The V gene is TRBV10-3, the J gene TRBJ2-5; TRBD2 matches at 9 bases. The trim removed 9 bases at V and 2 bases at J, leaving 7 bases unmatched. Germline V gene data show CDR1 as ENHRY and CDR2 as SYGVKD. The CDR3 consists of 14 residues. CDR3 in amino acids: CAIGREGGQETQYF. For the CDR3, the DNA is TGTGCCATAGGGCGGGAGGGGGGGCAAGAGACCCAGTACTTC.

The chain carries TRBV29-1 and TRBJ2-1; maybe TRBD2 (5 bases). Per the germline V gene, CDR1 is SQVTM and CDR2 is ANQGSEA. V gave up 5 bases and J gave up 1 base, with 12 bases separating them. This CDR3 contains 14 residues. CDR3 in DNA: TGCAGCGTTTGGCCCGGAGGATCCTACAATGAGCAGTTCTTC. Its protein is CSVWPGGSYNEQFF.

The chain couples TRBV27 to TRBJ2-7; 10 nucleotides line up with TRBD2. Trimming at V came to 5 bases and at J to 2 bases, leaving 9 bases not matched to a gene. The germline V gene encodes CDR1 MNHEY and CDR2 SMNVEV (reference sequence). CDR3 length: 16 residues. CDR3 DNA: TGTGCCAGCAGTCCCTCACTAGCGGGAATCACCTACGAGCAGTACTTC. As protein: CASSPSLAGITYEQYF.

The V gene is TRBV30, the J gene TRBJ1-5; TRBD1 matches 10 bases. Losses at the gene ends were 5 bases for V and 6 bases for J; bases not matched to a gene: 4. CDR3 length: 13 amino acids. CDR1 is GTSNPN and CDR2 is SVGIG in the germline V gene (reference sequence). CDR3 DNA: TGTGCCTGGGGGGGACAGGGGTTTCAGCCCCAGCATTTT. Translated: CAWGGQGFQPQHF.

CDR3 sequence reads: CASRRGGSGDYEQYV. The CDR3 DNA reads as TGCGCCAGCAGGCGAGGGGGTTCAGGGGACTACGAGCAGTACGTC. The rearrangement links TRBV23-1 to TRBJ2-7, with D perhaps matching TRBD1 (6 bases). TRBV23-1 is known as an ORF, though its function is uncertain. CDR3 length equals 15 residues. Trimming removed 6 bases from V and 3 bases from J, with 18 bases in between.

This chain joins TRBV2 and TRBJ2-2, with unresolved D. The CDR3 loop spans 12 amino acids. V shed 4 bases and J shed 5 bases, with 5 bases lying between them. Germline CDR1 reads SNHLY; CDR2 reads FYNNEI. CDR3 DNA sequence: TGTGCCAGCAGTGGAGGTACCGGGGAGCTGTTTTTT. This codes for CASSGGTGELFF.

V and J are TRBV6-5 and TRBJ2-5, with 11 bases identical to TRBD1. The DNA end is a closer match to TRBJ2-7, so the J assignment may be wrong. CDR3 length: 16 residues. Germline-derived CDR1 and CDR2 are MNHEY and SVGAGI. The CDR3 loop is CASSYRGGQGAYEQYF. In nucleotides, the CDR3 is TGTGCCAGCAGTTACAGGGGGGGACAGGGGGCCTACGAGCAGTACTTC.

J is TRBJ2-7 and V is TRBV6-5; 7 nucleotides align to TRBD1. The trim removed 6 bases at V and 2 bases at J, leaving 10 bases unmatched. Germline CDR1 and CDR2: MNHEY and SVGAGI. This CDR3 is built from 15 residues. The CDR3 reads CASRDNRGQAYEQYV. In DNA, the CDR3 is TGTGCCAGCAGAGACAACCGAGGACAGGCCTACGAGCAGTACGTC.

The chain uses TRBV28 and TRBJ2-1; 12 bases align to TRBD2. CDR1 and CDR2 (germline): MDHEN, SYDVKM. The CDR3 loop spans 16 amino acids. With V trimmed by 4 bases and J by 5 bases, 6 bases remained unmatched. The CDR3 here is CASSSGTSGLHNEQFF. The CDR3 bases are TGTGCCAGCAGTTCAGGGACTAGCGGGCTTCACAATGAGCAGTTCTTC.

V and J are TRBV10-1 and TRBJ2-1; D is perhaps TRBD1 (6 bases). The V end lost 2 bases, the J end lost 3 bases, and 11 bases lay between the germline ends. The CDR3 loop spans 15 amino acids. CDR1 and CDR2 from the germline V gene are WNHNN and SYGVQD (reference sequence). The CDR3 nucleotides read TGCGCCAGCAGTGAGAGTGGCAGGGGCTACAATGAGCAGTTCTTC. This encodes CASSESGRGYNEQFF.

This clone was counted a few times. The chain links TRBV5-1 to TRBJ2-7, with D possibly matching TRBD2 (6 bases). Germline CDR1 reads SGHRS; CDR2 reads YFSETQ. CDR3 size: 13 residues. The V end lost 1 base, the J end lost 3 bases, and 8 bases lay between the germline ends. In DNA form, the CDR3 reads TGCGCCAGCAGCTTGAGGGGACTCTACGAGCAGTACTTC. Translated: CASSLRGLYEQYF.

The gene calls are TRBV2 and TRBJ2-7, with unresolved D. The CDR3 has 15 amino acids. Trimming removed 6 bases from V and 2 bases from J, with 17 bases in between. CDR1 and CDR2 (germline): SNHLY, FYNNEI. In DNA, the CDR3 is TGTGCCAGCAGCGGAGTAGAGATTATAGCCTACGAGCAGTACTTC. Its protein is CASSGVEIIAYEQYF.

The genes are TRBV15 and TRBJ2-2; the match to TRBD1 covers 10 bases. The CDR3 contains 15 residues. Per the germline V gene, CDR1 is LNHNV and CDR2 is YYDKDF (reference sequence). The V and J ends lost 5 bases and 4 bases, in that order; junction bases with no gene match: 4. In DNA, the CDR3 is TGTGCCACCAGCGAAGGACAGGGGGGCACCGGGGAGCTGTTTTTT. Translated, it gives CATSEGQGGTGELFF.

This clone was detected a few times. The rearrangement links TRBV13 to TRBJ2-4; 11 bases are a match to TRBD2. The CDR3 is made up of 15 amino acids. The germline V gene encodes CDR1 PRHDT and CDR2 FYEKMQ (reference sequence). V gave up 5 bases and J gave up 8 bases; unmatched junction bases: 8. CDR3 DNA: TGTGCCAGCAGCCCGCCGGGACTAGCGGTAGACATTCAGTACTTC. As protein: CASSPPGLAVDIQYF.

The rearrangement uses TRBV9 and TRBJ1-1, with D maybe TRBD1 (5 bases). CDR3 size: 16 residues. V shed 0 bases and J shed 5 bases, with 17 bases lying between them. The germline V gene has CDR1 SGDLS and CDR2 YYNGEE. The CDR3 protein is CASSVVRPGGETEAFF. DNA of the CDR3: TGTGCCAGCAGCGTAGTCCGCCCGGGGGGAGAGACTGAAGCTTTCTTT.

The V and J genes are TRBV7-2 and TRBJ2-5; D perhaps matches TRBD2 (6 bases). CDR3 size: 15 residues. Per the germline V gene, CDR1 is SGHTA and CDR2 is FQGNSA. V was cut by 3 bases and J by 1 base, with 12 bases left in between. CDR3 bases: TGTGCCAGCAGCTTTTGGGGGAGGAGCCAAGAGACCCAGTACTTC. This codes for CASSFWGRSQETQYF.

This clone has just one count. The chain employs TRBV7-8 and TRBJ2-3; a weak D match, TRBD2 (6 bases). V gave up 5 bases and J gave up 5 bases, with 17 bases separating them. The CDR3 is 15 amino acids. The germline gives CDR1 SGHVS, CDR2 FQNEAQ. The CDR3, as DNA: TGTGCCAGCAGCCCCCTGACCGCGGGGATAGATACGCAGTATTTT. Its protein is CASSPLTAGIDTQYF.